A single sample gave rise to the 22 T cell receptor beta chains below, sequenced in a study of Siglec-9 on CD8 T cells in melanoma (dated by TCRdb to about 2019). The library was prepared using the immunoSEQ multiplex PCR assay. TCRdb provides this immuneACCESS table in a form limited to in-frame rearrangements. Some clones are lacking; in checked studies, under half of them reflect an unresolved V gene, and why the rest are absent is not known. This sample has around 30,000 clones in its table, and roughly 80% of those were observed once. About 6% of the sample rests with the top ten. The sequencing sample was made of Siglec-9- CD8+ T cells sorted from blood. The sample's cell subset or site label, in plain terms: CD8 T cells lacking Siglec-9. The receptors were sampled from a human donor in good health.

V is TRBV7-9 and J is TRBJ1-5; possible D gene TRBD1, 6 bases. The CDR3 length is 14 residues. Between the trimmed V and J ends, which lost 2 bases and 4 bases, there was a span of 9 bases. Germline CDR1 and CDR2: SEHNR and FQNEAQ (reference sequence). CDR3: CASSLTGSNQPQHF. The CDR3 DNA reads as TGTGCCAGCAGCTTAACAGGGTCGAATCAGCCCCAGCATTTT.

This sequence joins TRBV4-1 and TRBJ1-3, with D maybe TRBD1 (5 bases). There are 19 residues in the CDR3. Germline-derived CDR1 and CDR2 are MGHRA and YSYEKL. The V end was cut by 0 bases, the J end by 0 bases, with 18 bases between. The CDR3 DNA sequence: TGCGCCAGCAGCCAAGATGGGGGTCCGGGGACCAGCTCTGGAAACACCATATATTTT. It encodes CASSQDGGPGTSSGNTIYF.

The V gene is TRBV7-9, the J gene TRBJ1-5; D unclear. This CDR3 region has 15 residues. V lost 7 bases and J 0 bases, leaving 13 bases between the germline ends. The germline gives CDR1 SEHNR, CDR2 FQNEAQ (reference sequence). CDR3 protein: CASTNNDGSNQPQHF. The CDR3 nucleotides read TGTGCCAGCACCAATAACGACGGTAGCAATCAGCCCCAGCATTTT.

This chain uses TRBV4-1 with TRBJ1-1, with D unclear. The CDR3 is 13 amino acids. Trimming shortened V by 1 base and J by 1 base, and 4 bases separated the two germline ends. The V gene's germline CDR1 is MGHRA and CDR2 YSYEKL. This CDR3 is CASSQGPNTEAFF. CDR3 nucleotides: TGCGCCAGCAGCCAAGGCCCGAACACTGAAGCTTTCTTT.

The V gene is TRBV29-1, the J gene TRBJ1-2, with D perhaps matching TRBD1 (6 bases). There are 14 residues in the CDR3. V was shortened by 6 bases and J by 5 bases, with 19 bases between the two germline ends. Germline V CDR1 and CDR2: SQVTM, ANQGSEA. The CDR3: CSVPPRTEAYGYTF. As DNA, the CDR3 is TGCAGCGTCCCCCCTCGGACAGAAGCGTATGGCTACACCTTC.

This chain joins TRBV5-8 and TRBJ2-6, with a weak D call TRBD1 (5 bases). This CDR3 is 15 amino acids long. Germline loops: CDR1 SGHTS, CDR2 YDEGEE. V was shortened by 4 bases and J by 4 bases, with 12 bases between the two germline ends. DNA for the CDR3: TGTGCCAGCAGCCCGACAGCCAGGGGGGCCAACGTCCTGACTTTC. Residues: CASSPTARGANVLTF.

V and J are TRBV27 and TRBJ1-5, with 7 bases matching TRBD1. V shed 6 bases, J shed 1 base, and the junction held 6 bases outside the gene matches. Germline CDR1 reads MNHEY; CDR2 reads SMNVEV (reference sequence). The CDR3 sequence is 15 residues long. The CDR3 sequence: CASSQTGVSNQPQHF. The CDR3 coding sequence is TGTGCCAGCAGCCAAACAGGGGTGAGCAATCAGCCCCAGCATTTT.

V usage is TRBV4-1 and J usage is TRBJ2-4; perhaps D is TRBD1 or TRBD2 (5 bases each). The CDR3 is made up of 13 amino acids. Trimming removed 3 bases from V and 13 bases from J, with 16 bases in between. The germline CDR1 and CDR2 sequences are MGHRA and YSYEKL. Here the CDR3 reads CASSQNSRDGQYF. The CDR3, as DNA: TGCGCCAGCAGCCAGAATTCCCGGGACGGGCAGTACTTC.

The chain combines TRBV28 with TRBJ2-5, with D possibly being TRBD2 (5 bases). The germline CDR1 and CDR2 sequences are MDHEN and SYDVKM. V was pared by 5 bases and J by 5 bases, with 12 bases between. The CDR3 totals 13 residues. In nucleotides, the CDR3 is TGTGCCAGCAGTCCTGGACGAGGGGAGACCCAGTACTTC. Residues: CASSPGRGETQYF.

This clone occurred once. The V and J genes are TRBV5-6 and TRBJ2-1; perhaps TRBD2 as D (7 bases). V was pared by 4 bases and J by 3 bases, with 20 bases between. This CDR3 has 17 amino acids. CDR1 and CDR2 from the germline V gene are SGHDT and YYEEEE. CDR3 nucleotides: TGTGCCAGCAGCCCCCTGGGTGGGGGGGGCGGCTACAATGAGCAGTTCTTC. Its protein product is CASSPLGGGGGYNEQFF.

The genes are TRBV15 and TRBJ1-5; D gene ambiguous. Germline V gives CDR1 LNHNV, CDR2 YYDKDF (reference sequence). Trimming took off 0 bases at V and 4 bases at J, with 7 bases between the two ends. CDR3 length equals 14 residues. The CDR3 DNA is TGTGCCACCAGCAGAGATCGGGGAAATCAGCCCCAGCATTTT. Translation: CATSRDRGNQPQHF. The whole variable domain, filled in from reference TRBV15 and TRBJ1-5, reads DAMVIQNPRYQVTQFGKPVTLSCSQTLNHNVMYWYQQKSSQAPKLLFHYYDKDFNNEADTPDNFQSRRPNTSFCFLDIRSPGLGDTAMYLCATSRDRGNQPQHFGDGTRLSIL.

V and J are TRBV29-1 and TRBJ1-2; D is undetermined. Germline V gene data show CDR1 as SQVTM and CDR2 as ANQGSEA. The germline V and J ends were trimmed by 6 bases and 5 bases, with 13 bases remaining between them. The CDR3 spans 12 residues. In nucleotides, the CDR3 is TGCAGCGTAGCTACGGATGCGTATGGCTACACCTTC. Protein product: CSVATDAYGYTF.

This clone was seen more than once but under ten times. The rearrangement uses TRBV27 and TRBJ2-6; the D is unclear. CDR1 MNHEY and CDR2 SMNVEV come from the germline V gene (reference sequence). The V end lost 5 bases, the J end lost 8 bases, and 10 bases lay between the germline ends. This CDR3 comprises 13 residues. This chain's CDR3 is CASSPPSSNVLTF. In DNA form, the CDR3 reads TGTGCCAGCAGTCCGCCCTCTTCCAACGTCCTGACTTTC.

The chain employs TRBV15 and TRBJ2-7, with TRBD2 matching 13 bases. V lost 4 bases, J lost 3 bases, and 3 bases stayed unmatched. Looked up from germline, CDR1 is LNHNV and CDR2 is YYDKDF (reference sequence). The CDR3 covers 15 residues. The CDR3 DNA follows: TGTGCCACCAGCATCGGGACTAGCGGGATCTACGAGCAGTACGTC. It codes for CATSIGTSGIYEQYV.

CDR3 DNA sequence: TGTGCCTGGAGTGTAGGGGGCGGGAACACCGGGGAGCTGTTTTTT. This sequence encodes CAWSVGGGNTGELFF. The V gene is TRBV30, the J gene TRBJ2-2; 7 bases map to TRBD1. V lost 0 bases and J lost 1; bases outside the gene matches: 2. Germline values: CDR1 GTSNPN, CDR2 SVGIG (reference sequence). The CDR3 has 15 amino acids.

This clone was counted a single time. This sequence joins TRBV23-1 and TRBJ2-1; TRBD2 is a possible D gene (6 bases). TRBV23-1 is an ORF for which the function is uncertain. The CDR3 sequence is 19 residues long. Trimming stripped 0 bases from V and 4 bases from J, with 22 bases between. The CDR3 here is CASSQSGAEAEGPYNEQFF. For the CDR3, the DNA is TGCGCCAGCAGTCAATCGGGTGCGGAAGCGGAGGGCCCGTACAATGAGCAGTTCTTC.

The V gene is TRBV11-1, the J gene TRBJ2-1; no clear D. V was pared by 2 bases and J by 0 bases, with 11 bases between. The germline CDR1 and CDR2 sequences are SGHAT and FQDESV (reference sequence). The CDR3 loop spans 16 amino acids. CDR3 DNA: TGTGCCAGCAGCTTAAACCCCCGAAGCTCCTACAATGAGCAGTTCTTC. Its protein product is CASSLNPRSSYNEQFF. Full variable domain (outside the CDR3, taken from reference TRBV11-1 and TRBJ2-1): EAEVAQSPRYKITEKSQAVAFWCDPISGHATLYWYRQILGQGPELLVQFQDESVVDDSQLPKDRFSAERLKGVDSTLKIQPAELGDSAMYLCASSLNPRSSYNEQFFGPGTRLTVL.

The J gene is TRBJ2-1, the V gene TRBV19; D possibly corresponds to TRBD2 (5 bases). V was clipped by 3 bases and J by 9 bases, with 12 bases between them. This CDR3 region has 13 residues. Germline-derived CDR1 and CDR2 are LNHDA and SQIVND (reference sequence). The CDR3 here is CASSMVVAGEQFF. The CDR3 region has the DNA TGTGCCAGTAGTATGGTGGTCGCGGGTGAGCAGTTCTTC.

A single count supports this clone. The chain links TRBV11-3 to TRBJ2-4; D gene unclear. This CDR3 has 20 residues. V was shortened by 3 bases and J by 0 bases, with 24 bases between the two germline ends. Germline V lookup: CDR1 SGHNT, CDR2 YENEEA. In nucleotides, the CDR3 is TGTGCCAGCAGCTTCCGGATGCAGCCACAGAAAGACGTAGCCAAAAACATTCAGTACTTC. Amino acids: CASSFRMQPQKDVAKNIQYF.

This clone turned up a few times. V usage is TRBV19 and J usage is TRBJ2-3; 9 bases are a match to TRBD2. CDR1 and CDR2 from the germline V gene are LNHDA and SQIVND (reference sequence). After removal of 4 bases from V and 6 bases from J, the junction contained 5 bases not matched to a gene. The CDR3 totals 14 residues. The CDR3 nucleotides read TGTGCCAGTAGTACGGACGGACTAGCGGATACGCAGTATTTT. It translates to CASSTDGLADTQYF.

The chain is built from TRBV15 and TRBJ2-5, with 10 bases fitting TRBD2. The CDR3 length is 18 residues. CDR1 is LNHNV and CDR2 is YYDKDF in the germline V gene (reference sequence). With V trimmed by 0 bases and J by 4 bases, 11 bases remained unmatched. The CDR3 DNA sequence: TGTGCCACCAGCAGAGAGTCCGGGAGAGGACTAGCGGCAGAGACCCAGTACTTC. It is translated as CATSRESGRGLAAETQYF.

The gene calls are TRBV5-6 and TRBJ2-4; weak D call: TRBD1 (7 bases). Germline V gene data show CDR1 as SGHDT and CDR2 as YYEEEE. V was pared by 0 bases and J by 3 bases, with 22 bases between. This CDR3 region has 19 residues. CDR3 in amino acids: CASSLATGTEGDVKNIQYF. The CDR3 DNA reads as TGTGCCAGCAGCTTGGCGACAGGGACTGAGGGGGATGTCAAAAACATTCAGTACTTC. The whole variable domain, remainder taken from reference TRBV5-6 and TRBJ2-4, is DAGVTQSPTHLIKTRGQQVTLRCSPKSGHDTVSWYQQALGQGPQFIFQYYEEEERQRGNFPDRFSGHQFPNYSSELNVNALLLGDSALYLCASSLATGTEGDVKNIQYFGAGTRLSVL.